The rows below give T cell receptor beta chains drawn from one sample of a study of T cell responses to AZD1222 COVID-19 vaccine. TCRdb keeps only in-frame clones here, not all; method: immunoSEQ multiplex PCR. The sample consists of around 180,000 clones, over 80% of them appearing once. Sample: peripheral blood, taken on day 0 of AZD1222 vaccination. These receptor sequences come from an adult in good health. The CDR3 runs from the conserved cysteine through the conserved F or W. A D gene is named only where the DNA matches it firmly. Clone size is given for some rows only: seen once, a few or many times, or a class if the clone is expanded.

v_call: TRBV18
d_call: TRBD2
clone_size: -
j_call: TRBJ2-7
cdr3_aa: CASSPGVAGPGEQYF
cdr3_nt: TGTGCCAGCTCACCTGGAGTAGCGGGGCCTGGGGAGCAGTACTTC

v_call: TRBV16
d_call: TRBD1
clone_size: -
j_call: TRBJ1-5
cdr3_aa: CASSPGQGGQPQHF
cdr3_nt: TGTGCCAGCAGCCCCGGACAGGGAGGTCAGCCCCAGCATTTT

v_call: TRBV30
d_call: -
clone_size: few
j_call: TRBJ1-2
cdr3_aa: CAWSLGGHYGYTF
cdr3_nt: TGTGCCTGGAGTCTCGGTGGTCACTATGGCTACACCTTC

v_call: TRBV19
d_call: -
clone_size: once
j_call: TRBJ1-5
cdr3_aa: CASSIGQVSNQPQHF
cdr3_nt: TGTGCCAGTAGTATAGGTCAGGTTAGCAATCAGCCCCAGCATTTT

v_call: TRBV9
d_call: -
clone_size: once
j_call: TRBJ2-4
cdr3_aa: CASSEGGSGNIQYF
cdr3_nt: TGTGCCAGCAGCGAGGGGGGGTCTGGCAACATTCAGTACTTC

v_call: TRBV24-1
d_call: -
clone_size: -
j_call: TRBJ2-2
cdr3_aa: CATSGDRLLNTGELFF
cdr3_nt: TGTGCCACCAGTGGCGACAGACTCTTAAACACCGGGGAGCTGTTTTTT

v_call: TRBV5-6
d_call: TRBD1
clone_size: -
j_call: TRBJ2-1
cdr3_aa: CASSLDTGTGNNEQFF
cdr3_nt: TGTGCCAGCAGCTTGGACACCGGGACAGGGAACAATGAGCAGTTCTTC

v_call: TRBV18
d_call: TRBD1
clone_size: -
j_call: TRBJ1-2
cdr3_aa: CASSPGTGPLYGYTF
cdr3_nt: TGTGCCAGCTCACCGGGGACAGGGCCCCTCTATGGCTACACCTTC

v_call: TRBV6-5
d_call: TRBD1
clone_size: -
j_call: TRBJ1-5
cdr3_aa: CASSSDRGRSQPQHF
cdr3_nt: TGTGCCAGCAGTTCGGACAGGGGAAGGAGTCAGCCCCAGCATTTT

v_call: TRBV18
d_call: TRBD1
clone_size: -
j_call: TRBJ1-2
cdr3_aa: CASSPGQGGIYGYTF
cdr3_nt: TGTGCCAGCTCACCCGGACAGGGAGGCATCTATGGCTACACCTTC

v_call: TRBV27
d_call: -
clone_size: -
j_call: TRBJ1-2
cdr3_aa: CASSTTSPGRGYTF
cdr3_nt: TGTGCCAGCAGTACCACTTCCCCCGGCAGAGGCTACACCTTC

v_call: TRBV14
d_call: -
clone_size: -
j_call: TRBJ2-2
cdr3_aa: CASSPEWGESAGELFF
cdr3_nt: TGTGCCAGCAGCCCCGAGTGGGGCGAGTCGGCCGGGGAGCTGTTTTTT

v_call: TRBV6-4
d_call: -
clone_size: -
j_call: TRBJ2-7
cdr3_aa: CASSPDQSSYEQYF
cdr3_nt: TGTGCCAGCAGTCCCGACCAGAGCTCCTACGAGCAGTACTTC

v_call: TRBV7-7
d_call: -
clone_size: -
j_call: TRBJ1-1
cdr3_aa: CASSLERGTEAFF
cdr3_nt: TGTGCCAGCAGCTTAGAGAGGGGAACTGAAGCTTTCTTT

v_call: TRBV6-5
d_call: -
clone_size: -
j_call: TRBJ2-7
cdr3_aa: CASTRGPYEQYF
cdr3_nt: TGTGCCAGCACGAGGGGACCCTACGAGCAGTACTTC

v_call: TRBV28
d_call: -
clone_size: once
j_call: TRBJ1-1
cdr3_aa: CASSSSGRGSEAFF
cdr3_nt: TGTGCCAGCAGCTCCAGCGGCAGGGGAAGTGAAGCTTTCTTT

v_call: TRBV28
d_call: -
clone_size: -
j_call: TRBJ1-4
cdr3_aa: CASSQNEKLFF
cdr3_nt: TGTGCCAGCAGTCAAAATGAAAAACTGTTTTTT

v_call: TRBV5-1
d_call: -
clone_size: -
j_call: TRBJ1-4
cdr3_aa: CARTTGGANEKLFF
cdr3_nt: TGCGCCAGGACCACAGGAGGAGCTAATGAAAAACTGTTTTTT

v_call: TRBV11-2
d_call: -
clone_size: -
j_call: TRBJ2-7
cdr3_aa: CASSLSSTGTYEQYF
cdr3_nt: TGTGCCAGCAGCTTAAGCAGCACAGGAACCTACGAGCAGTACTTC

v_call: TRBV18
d_call: TRBD1
clone_size: -
j_call: TRBJ1-5
cdr3_aa: CASSSGTVNNQPQHF
cdr3_nt: TGTGCCAGCTCATCCGGGACAGTGAACAATCAGCCCCAGCATTTT

v_call: TRBV6-5
d_call: TRBD1
clone_size: -
j_call: TRBJ2-5
cdr3_aa: CASSSHRGRRETQYF
cdr3_nt: TGTGCCAGCAGTTCCCACAGGGGGCGCCGGGAGACCCAGTACTTC

v_call: TRBV10-3
d_call: -
clone_size: once
j_call: TRBJ2-2
cdr3_aa: CAISPVGRTGELFF
cdr3_nt: TGTGCCATCAGCCCCGTGGGTCGAACCGGGGAGCTGTTTTTT

v_call: TRBV9
d_call: -
clone_size: -
j_call: TRBJ2-1
cdr3_aa: CASSVRSDNEQFF
cdr3_nt: TGTGCCAGCAGCGTACGCTCGGACAATGAGCAGTTCTTC

v_call: TRBV28
d_call: -
clone_size: -
j_call: TRBJ2-7
cdr3_aa: CASSLRQAIDEQYF
cdr3_nt: TGTGCCAGCAGTTTAAGGCAGGCGATCGACGAGCAGTACTTC

v_call: TRBV30
d_call: -
clone_size: -
j_call: TRBJ2-4
cdr3_aa: CAWGPKGNIQYF
cdr3_nt: TGTGCCTGGGGGCCAAAAGGAAACATTCAGTACTTC

v_call: TRBV6-5
d_call: TRBD2
clone_size: -
j_call: TRBJ2-3
cdr3_aa: CATLRGGRADTQYF
cdr3_nt: TGTGCCACCCTCCGGGGGGGCCGCGCAGATACGCAGTATTTT

v_call: TRBV5-6
d_call: TRBD1
clone_size: -
j_call: TRBJ1-2
cdr3_aa: CASSFTGDYGYTF
cdr3_nt: TGTGCCAGCAGCTTTACAGGGGACTATGGCTACACCTTC

v_call: TRBV30
d_call: -
clone_size: -
j_call: TRBJ1-2
cdr3_aa: CAWSLVGRGYTF
cdr3_nt: TGTGCCTGGAGTCTCGTCGGGAGGGGCTACACCTTC

v_call: TRBV7-8
d_call: -
clone_size: -
j_call: TRBJ2-1
cdr3_aa: CASSLAHYSYNEQFF
cdr3_nt: TGTGCCAGCAGCTTAGCTCACTACTCCTACAATGAGCAGTTCTTC

v_call: TRBV27
d_call: -
clone_size: -
j_call: TRBJ1-3
cdr3_aa: CASSLGGGNTIYF
cdr3_nt: TGTGCCAGCAGTTTAGGGGGTGGAAACACCATATATTTT

v_call: TRBV4-1
d_call: -
clone_size: -
j_call: TRBJ1-2
cdr3_aa: CASSQGSLVYGYTF
cdr3_nt: TGCGCCAGCAGCCAAGGCTCCCTGGTCTATGGCTACACCTTC

v_call: TRBV20-1
d_call: TRBD1
clone_size: -
j_call: TRBJ1-6
cdr3_aa: CSASADRASPLHF
cdr3_nt: TGCAGTGCTAGTGCGGACAGGGCTTCACCCCTCCACTTT